This TCR beta chain is from a study of tissue T cells after allogeneic stem cell transplantation (dated 2022 in TCRdb). Context from the whole study: TCR beta repertoires were profiled across many tissues obtained from research autopsies of patients with and without GVHD, as well as in mouse models of GVHD. The human arm was conducted as a prospective observational study, and neither blinding nor randomization was performed.

This specimen's time point label, per the study, means: mouse harvest day 7 after allogeneic transplant. Mouse grafts combined 10^7 T-cell-depleted bone marrow cells with 10^6 splenic CD5+ T cells, given via tail vein injection. A major MHC-mismatch B6 (H2b) into BALB/c (H2d) model was used to model mouse GVHD, and tissues were profiled at day 7 or 14. On day 7 or 14 post-transplant, mouse tissues and retro-orbital blood were harvested with separate sterile tools for each animal, and livers were flushed beforehand. Before genomic DNA isolation with the DNeasy Blood & Tissue Kit, mouse tissues were minced with razor blades in buffered saline. About this clone itself: No cognate antigen has been identified for it. In this record, gene identifiers and germline sequences come from the mouse.

Findings and caveats that apply to the study as a whole: The study did not determine which tissue TCRs were alloreactive or antigen-specific, and some clones might have been persisting host cells. Not many T cell clones showed up in more than one patient, yet clustering based on motifs uncovered repertoire signatures that were shared across patients in a tissue-specific way. In both patients and mice, only a limited portion of the TCR repertoire detected in tissues was captured by blood and spleen T cells. Within patients, how anatomically similar tissues were was a major factor shaping TCR repertoire composition, regardless of disease or transplant status. Sampling depth was acknowledged as a limitation, and the patient cohort was both small and clinically heterogeneous.

Receptor amplification or capture employed the immunoSEQ multiplex PCR assay. Adaptive Biotechnologies performed the TCRbeta CDR3 sequencing at survey depth and reported CDR3 sequences, V/J genes, productive frequency and template counts. Amplification of TCR beta CDR3 regions started from genomic DNA instead of RNA. In the paper's pipeline: Jensen-Shannon divergence was used to quantify pairwise repertoire overlap between tissues, with a value of 1 meaning complete divergence and a value of 0 meaning identical repertoires. Tissues were grouped by single-linkage agglomerative hierarchical clustering of pairwise JSD values, and the clustering results were shown as dendrograms. GLIPH2 was applied to all patient samples using simulation_depth 1000, kmer_min_depth 3, and cdr3_length_cutoff 8, and only groups with more than two unique CDR3s were retained. A standardized tissue-overlap score was calculated by extrapolating Jaccard GLIPH-group overlap across patients to a standard repertoire size of 1000 clones. Linear mixed-effect models, with tissue as a fixed effect and individual as a random effect, were used to test how diversity related to clinical or experimental variables. TCRdb mirrors the immuneACCESS table, restricted to in-frame sequences. Some clones are absent from its copies; in checked studies, under half trace to an unresolved V gene, and the reason for the others is unknown. The V and J calls and clone size are taken from that table; D and trimming were inferred from the DNA. Counted in this sample were 8,000 to 9,000 clones; 35% to 50% of them appeared once. Together, the top ten hold 1.5% of the sample.

The material sequenced was skin. The receptor was derived from a female BALB/c mouse given C57BL/6 T cells with graft-versus-host disease after an allogeneic hematopoietic cell transplant.

The CDR3 protein is CASSLSRGGFSGNTLYF. The sequenced part of the CDR3 DNA is TGTGCCAGCAGTCTGTCTCGGGGGGGGTTTTCTGGAAATACGCTCTAT. This chain is built from TRBV26 and TRBJ1-3; 5 matching bases give a weak D call of TRBD1. The sequenced fragment ends 1 residue before the CDR3 boundary, so the rest is inferred from the germline J gene. The V and J ends are trimmed by 0 bases and 0 bases, leaving 12 bases between them. CDR1 and CDR2 were assigned from the germline V gene (reference sequence) as KGHPV and FQNQEV. The CDR3 has 17 amino acids, counting the end cysteine and phenylalanine. The DNA covers only part of the CDR3, 48 bases in frame from base 1.